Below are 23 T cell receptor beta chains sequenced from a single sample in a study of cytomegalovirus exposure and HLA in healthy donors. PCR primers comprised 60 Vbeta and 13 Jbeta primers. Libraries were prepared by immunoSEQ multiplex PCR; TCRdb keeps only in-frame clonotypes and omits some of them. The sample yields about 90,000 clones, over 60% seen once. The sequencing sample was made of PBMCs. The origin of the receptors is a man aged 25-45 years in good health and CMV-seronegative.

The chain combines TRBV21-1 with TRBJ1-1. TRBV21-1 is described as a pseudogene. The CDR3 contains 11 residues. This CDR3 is CASSPGGGAFF. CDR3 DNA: TGTGCCAGCAGCCCCGGGGGGGGAGCTTTCTTT.

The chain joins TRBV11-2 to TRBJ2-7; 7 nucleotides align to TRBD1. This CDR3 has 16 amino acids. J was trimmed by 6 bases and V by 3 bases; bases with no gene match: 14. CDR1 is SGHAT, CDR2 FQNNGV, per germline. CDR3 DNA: TGTGCCAGCAGCTTCGCCGGAAACCAACAGGGGAGCGAGCAGTACTTC. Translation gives CASSFAGNQQGSEQYF.

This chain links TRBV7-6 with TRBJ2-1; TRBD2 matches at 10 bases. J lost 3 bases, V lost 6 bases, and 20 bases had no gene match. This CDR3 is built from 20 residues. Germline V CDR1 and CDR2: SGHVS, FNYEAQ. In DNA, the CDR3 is TGTGCCAGCAGTGGGGGGCTAGCGGGAGAGGGGTTAAGGCTCTACAATGAGCAGTTCTTC. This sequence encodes CASSGGLAGEGLRLYNEQFF.

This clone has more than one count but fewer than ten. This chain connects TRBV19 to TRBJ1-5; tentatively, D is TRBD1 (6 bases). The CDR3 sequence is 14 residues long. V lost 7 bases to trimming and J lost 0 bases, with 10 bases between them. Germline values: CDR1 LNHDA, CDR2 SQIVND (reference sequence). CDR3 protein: CASTRGYSNQPQHF. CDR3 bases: TGTGCCAGTACCAGGGGTTATAGCAATCAGCCCCAGCATTTT.

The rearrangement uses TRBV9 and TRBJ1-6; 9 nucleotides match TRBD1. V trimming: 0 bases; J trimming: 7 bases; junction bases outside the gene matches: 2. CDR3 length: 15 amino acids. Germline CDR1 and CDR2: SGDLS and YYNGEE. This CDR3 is CASSVEGTGNSPLHF. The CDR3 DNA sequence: TGTGCCAGCAGCGTAGAGGGGACAGGGAATTCACCCCTCCACTTT.

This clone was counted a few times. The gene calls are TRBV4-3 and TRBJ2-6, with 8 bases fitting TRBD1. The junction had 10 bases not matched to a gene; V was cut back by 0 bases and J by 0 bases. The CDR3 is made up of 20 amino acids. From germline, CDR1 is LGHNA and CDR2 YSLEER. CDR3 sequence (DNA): TGCGCCAGCAGCCAAGATGGGGACAGGTGGATTGACTCTGGGGCCAACGTCCTGACTTTC. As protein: CASSQDGDRWIDSGANVLTF.

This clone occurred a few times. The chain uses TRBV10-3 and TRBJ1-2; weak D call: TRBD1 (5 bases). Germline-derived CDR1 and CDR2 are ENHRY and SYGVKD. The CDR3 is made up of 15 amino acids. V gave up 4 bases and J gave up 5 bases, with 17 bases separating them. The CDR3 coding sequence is TGTGCCATCAGTGGGGGGACTATAACAACTTATGGCTACACCTTC. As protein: CAISGGTITTYGYTF.

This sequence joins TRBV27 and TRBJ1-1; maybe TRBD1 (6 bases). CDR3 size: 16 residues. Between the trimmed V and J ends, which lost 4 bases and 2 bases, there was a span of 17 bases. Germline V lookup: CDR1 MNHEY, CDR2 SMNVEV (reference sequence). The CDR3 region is CASSSHNRVFNTEAFF. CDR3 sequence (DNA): TGTGCCAGCAGTTCCCACAACAGGGTTTTCAACACTGAAGCTTTCTTT.

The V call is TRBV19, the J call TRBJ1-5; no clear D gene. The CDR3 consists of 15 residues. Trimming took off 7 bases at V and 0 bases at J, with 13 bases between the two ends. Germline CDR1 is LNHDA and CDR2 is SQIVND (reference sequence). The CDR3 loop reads CASTPPGNSNQPQHF. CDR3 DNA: TGTGCCAGTACCCCGCCCGGGAATAGCAATCAGCCCCAGCATTTT.

CDR3: CASSLVGGGNQPQHF. Written as DNA, the CDR3 is TGTGCCAGCAGCTTAGTAGGGGGGGGCAATCAGCCCCAGCATTTT. This chain joins TRBV7-8 and TRBJ1-5; maybe TRBD1 (6 bases). V was trimmed by 1 base and J by 2 bases, leaving 9 bases between them. The germline CDR1 and CDR2 sequences are SGHVS and FQNEAQ. The CDR3 has 15 amino acids.

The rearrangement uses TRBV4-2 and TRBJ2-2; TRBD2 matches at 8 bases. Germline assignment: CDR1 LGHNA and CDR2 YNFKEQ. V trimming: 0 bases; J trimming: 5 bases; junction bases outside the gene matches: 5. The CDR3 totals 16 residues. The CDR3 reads CASSQDMTSATGELFF. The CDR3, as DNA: TGTGCCAGCAGCCAAGATATGACTAGCGCTACCGGGGAGCTGTTTTTT.

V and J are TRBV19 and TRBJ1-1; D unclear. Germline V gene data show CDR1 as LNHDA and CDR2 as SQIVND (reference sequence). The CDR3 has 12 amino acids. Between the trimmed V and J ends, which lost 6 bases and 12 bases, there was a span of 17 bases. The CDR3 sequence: CASSSPGGEPFF. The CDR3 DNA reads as TGTGCCAGTAGCTCACCCGGCGGGGAGCCTTTCTTT.

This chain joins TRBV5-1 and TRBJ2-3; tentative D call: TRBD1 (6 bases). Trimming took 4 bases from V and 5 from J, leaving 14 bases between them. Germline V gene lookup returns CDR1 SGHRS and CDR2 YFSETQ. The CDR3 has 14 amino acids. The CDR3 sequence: CASSLPGAGDTQYF. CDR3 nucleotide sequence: TGCGCCAGCAGCCTGCCAGGGGCGGGAGATACGCAGTATTTT.

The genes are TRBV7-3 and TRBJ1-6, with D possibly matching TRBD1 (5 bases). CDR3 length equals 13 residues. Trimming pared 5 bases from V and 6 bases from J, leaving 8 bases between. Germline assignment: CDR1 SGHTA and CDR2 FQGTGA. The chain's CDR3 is CASSQTVNSPLHF. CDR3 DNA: TGTGCCAGCAGCCAGACAGTTAATTCACCCCTCCACTTT.

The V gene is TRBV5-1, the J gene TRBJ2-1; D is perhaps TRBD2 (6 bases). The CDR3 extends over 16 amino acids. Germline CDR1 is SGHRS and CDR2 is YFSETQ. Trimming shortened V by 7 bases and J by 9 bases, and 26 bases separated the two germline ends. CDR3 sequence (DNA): TGCGCCAGCGGACCCGGGACTTATCCTAGTATCGGTGAGCAGTTCTTC. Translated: CASGPGTYPSIGEQFF.

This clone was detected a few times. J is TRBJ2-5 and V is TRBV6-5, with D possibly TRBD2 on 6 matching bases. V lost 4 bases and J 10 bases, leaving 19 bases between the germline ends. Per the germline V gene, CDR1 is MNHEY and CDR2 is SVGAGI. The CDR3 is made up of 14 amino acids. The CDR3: CASSLMLAPADQYF. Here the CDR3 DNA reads TGTGCCAGCAGTTTGATGCTAGCGCCGGCCGACCAGTACTTC.

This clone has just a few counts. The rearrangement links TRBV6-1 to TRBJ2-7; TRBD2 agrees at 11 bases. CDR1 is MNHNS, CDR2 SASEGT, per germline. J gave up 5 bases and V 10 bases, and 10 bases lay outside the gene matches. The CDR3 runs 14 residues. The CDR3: CATPAPGLADEQYF. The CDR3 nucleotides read TGTGCCACCCCAGCTCCGGGACTAGCGGACGAGCAGTACTTC.

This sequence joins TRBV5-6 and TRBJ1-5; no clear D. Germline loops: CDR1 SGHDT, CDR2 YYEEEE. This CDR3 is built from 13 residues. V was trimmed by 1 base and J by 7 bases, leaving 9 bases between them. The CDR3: CASSLSLGQPQHF. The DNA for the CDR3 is TGTGCCAGCAGCTTGAGTCTGGGCCAGCCCCAGCATTTT.

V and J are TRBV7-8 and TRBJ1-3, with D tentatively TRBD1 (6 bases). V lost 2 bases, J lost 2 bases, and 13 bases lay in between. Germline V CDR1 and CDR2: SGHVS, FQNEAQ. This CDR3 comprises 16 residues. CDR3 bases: TGTGCCAGCAGCTTAATGGGGACATTAACTGGAAACACCATATATTTT. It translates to CASSLMGTLTGNTIYF.

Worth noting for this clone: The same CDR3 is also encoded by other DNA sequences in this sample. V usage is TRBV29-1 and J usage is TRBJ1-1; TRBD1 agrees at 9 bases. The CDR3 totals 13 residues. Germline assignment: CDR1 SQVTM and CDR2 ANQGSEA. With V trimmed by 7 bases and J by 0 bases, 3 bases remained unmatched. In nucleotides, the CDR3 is TGCAGCGCGGGACAGGGTTTGAACACTGAAGCTTTCTTT. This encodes CSAGQGLNTEAFF.

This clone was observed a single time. The CDR3 spells CASSWDYETQYF. The CDR3, as DNA: TGTGCCAGCAGTTGGGACTATGAGACCCAGTACTTC. The chain couples TRBV6-5 to TRBJ2-5; 7 bases agree with TRBD2. The CDR3 length is 12 residues. J was trimmed by 5 bases and V by 4 bases; bases with no gene match: 1. Germline V gives CDR1 MNHEY, CDR2 SVGAGI.

CDR3: CASSRSNQPQHF. As DNA, the CDR3 is TGTGCCAGCAGTAGGAGTAATCAGCCCCAGCATTTT. The rearrangement links TRBV28 to TRBJ1-5; D not certain. CDR3 length equals 12 residues. Germline V gene sequence: CDR1 MDHEN, CDR2 SYDVKM. V was pared by 5 bases and J by 4 bases, with 6 bases between.

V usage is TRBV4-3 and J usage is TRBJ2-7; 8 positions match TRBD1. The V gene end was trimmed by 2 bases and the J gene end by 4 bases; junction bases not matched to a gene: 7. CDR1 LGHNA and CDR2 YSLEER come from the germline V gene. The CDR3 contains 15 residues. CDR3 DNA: TGCGCCAGCAGCCAACGGACAGGGATGAAATACGAGCAGTACTTC. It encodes CASSQRTGMKYEQYF.